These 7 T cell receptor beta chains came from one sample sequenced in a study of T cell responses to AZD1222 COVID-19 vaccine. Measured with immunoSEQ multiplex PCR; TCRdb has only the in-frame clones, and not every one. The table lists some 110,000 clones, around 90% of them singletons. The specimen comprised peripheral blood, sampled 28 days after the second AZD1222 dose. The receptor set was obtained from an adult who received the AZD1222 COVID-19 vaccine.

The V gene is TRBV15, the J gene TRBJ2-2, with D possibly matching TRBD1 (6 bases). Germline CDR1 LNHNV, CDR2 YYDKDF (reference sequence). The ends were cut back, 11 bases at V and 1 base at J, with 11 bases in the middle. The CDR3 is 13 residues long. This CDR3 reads CASATGNTGELFF. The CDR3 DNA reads TGTGCCTCCGCGACAGGGAACACCGGGGAGCTGTTTTTT.

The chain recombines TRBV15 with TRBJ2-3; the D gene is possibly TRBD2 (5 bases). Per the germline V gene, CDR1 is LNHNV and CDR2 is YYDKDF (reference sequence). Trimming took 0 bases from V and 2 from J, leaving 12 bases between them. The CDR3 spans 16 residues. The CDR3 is CATSRERAFDTDTQYF. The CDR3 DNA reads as TGTGCCACCAGCAGAGAGAGGGCCTTTGACACAGATACGCAGTATTTT.

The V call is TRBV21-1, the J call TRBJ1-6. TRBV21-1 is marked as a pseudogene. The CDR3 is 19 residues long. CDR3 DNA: TGTGCCAGCAGCAAAAGGAGGCCAAGCGATTGCTTCTATAATTCACCCCTCCACTTT. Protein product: CASSKRRPSDCFYNSPLHF.

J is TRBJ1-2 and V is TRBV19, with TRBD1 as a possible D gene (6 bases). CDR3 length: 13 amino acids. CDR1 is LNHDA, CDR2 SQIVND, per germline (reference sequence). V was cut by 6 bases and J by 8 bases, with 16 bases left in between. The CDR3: CASRLTGTEGYTF. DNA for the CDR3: TGTGCCAGTAGGTTGACAGGAACTGAGGGCTACACCTTC.

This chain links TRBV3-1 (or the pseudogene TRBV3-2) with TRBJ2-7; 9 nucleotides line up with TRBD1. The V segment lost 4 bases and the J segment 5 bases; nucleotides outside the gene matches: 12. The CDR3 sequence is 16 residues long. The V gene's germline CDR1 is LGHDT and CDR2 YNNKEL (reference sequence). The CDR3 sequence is CASSPPTGTGYNEQYF. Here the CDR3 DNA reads TGTGCCAGCAGCCCGCCAACCGGGACAGGGTATAACGAGCAGTACTTC.

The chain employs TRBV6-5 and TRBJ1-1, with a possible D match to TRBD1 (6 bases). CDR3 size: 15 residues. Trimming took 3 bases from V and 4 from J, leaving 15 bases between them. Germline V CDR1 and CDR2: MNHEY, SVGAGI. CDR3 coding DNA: TGTGCCAGCAGTTATTACCTACAGGGCGGCACTGAAGCTTTCTTT. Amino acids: CASSYYLQGGTEAFF.

CDR3 nucleotide sequence: TGTGCCAGCAGCCCTTGGGGGGGAAGCTCCTACAATGAGCAGTTCTTC. Protein: CASSPWGGSSYNEQFF. The V call is TRBV11-3, the J call TRBJ2-1; TRBD2 aligns across 7 bases. V shed 5 bases and J 0 bases; nucleotides not matched to a gene: 7. CDR1 is SGHNT, CDR2 YENEEA, per germline. The CDR3 is 16 residues long.